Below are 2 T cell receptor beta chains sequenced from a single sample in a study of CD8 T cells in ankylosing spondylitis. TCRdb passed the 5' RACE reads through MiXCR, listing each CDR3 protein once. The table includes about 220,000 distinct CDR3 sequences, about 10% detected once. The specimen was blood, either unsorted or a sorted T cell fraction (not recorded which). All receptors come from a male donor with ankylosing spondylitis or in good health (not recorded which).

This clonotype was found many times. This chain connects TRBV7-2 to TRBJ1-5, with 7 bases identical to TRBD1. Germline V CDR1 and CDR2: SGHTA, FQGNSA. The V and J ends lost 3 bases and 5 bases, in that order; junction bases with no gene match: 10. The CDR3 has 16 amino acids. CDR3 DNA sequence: TGTGCCAGCAGCTTCGAAAGAGACAGGGTGGATCAGCCCCAGCATTTT. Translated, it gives CASSFERDRVDQPQHF.

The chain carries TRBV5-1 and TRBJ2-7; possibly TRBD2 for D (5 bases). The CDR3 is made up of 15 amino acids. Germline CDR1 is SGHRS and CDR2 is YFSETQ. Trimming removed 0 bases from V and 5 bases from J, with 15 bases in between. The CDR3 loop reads CASSLVAGSSNEQYF. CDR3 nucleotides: TGCGCCAGCAGCTTGGTGGCGGGCTCCTCGAACGAGCAGTACTTC.